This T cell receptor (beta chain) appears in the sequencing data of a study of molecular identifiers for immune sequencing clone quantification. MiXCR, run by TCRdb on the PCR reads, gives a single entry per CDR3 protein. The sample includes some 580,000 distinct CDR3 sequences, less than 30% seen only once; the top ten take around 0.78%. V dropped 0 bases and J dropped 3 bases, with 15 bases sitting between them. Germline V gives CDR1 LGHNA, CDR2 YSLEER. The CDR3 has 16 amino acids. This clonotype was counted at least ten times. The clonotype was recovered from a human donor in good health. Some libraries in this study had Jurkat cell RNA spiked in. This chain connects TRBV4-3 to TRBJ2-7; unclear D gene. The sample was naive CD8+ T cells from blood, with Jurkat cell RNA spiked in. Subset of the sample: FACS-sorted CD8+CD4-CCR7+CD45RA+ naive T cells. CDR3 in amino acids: CASSQDRGSRSYEQYF. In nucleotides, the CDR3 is TGCGCCAGCAGCCAAGATCGAGGTTCCCGGAGCTACGAGCAGTACTTC.